Shown below are 26 T cell receptor beta chains from a single sample sequenced in a study of response to subunit inactivated influenza vaccine. In TCRdb, the RT-PCR reads were re-called with MiXCR into one record per CDR3 protein. The table lists roughly 700,000 distinct CDR3 sequences, 15% to 17% of them singletons. The sequenced sample was PBMCs from blood, obtained roughly 12 days after vaccination. These receptors all come from a man between 50 and 59 years old who received an inactivated influenza vaccine.

This clonotype was seen many times. The chain is built from TRBV5-1 and TRBJ2-1; 7 bases are shared with TRBD1. CDR1 and CDR2 from the germline V gene are SGHRS and YFSETQ. The junction had 8 bases not matched to a gene; V was cut back by 4 bases and J by 10 bases. The length of the CDR3 is 13 residues. The CDR3, as DNA: TGCGCCAGCAGCGAATGGGACAGTGGGGAGCAGTTCTTC. This sequence encodes CASSEWDSGEQFF. The complete variable domain, with remaining parts taken from reference TRBV5-1 and TRBJ2-1, reads KAGVTQTPRYLIKTRGQQVTLSCSPISGHRSVSWYQQTPGQGLQFLFEYFSETQRNKGNFPGRFSGRQFSNSRSEMNVSTLELGDSALYLCASSEWDSGEQFFGPGTRLTVL.

V usage is TRBV6-1 and J usage is TRBJ2-1; possibly TRBD2 for D (6 bases). The germline V and J ends were trimmed by 6 bases and 8 bases, with 17 bases remaining between them. CDR1 is MNHNS and CDR2 is SASEGT in the germline V gene. The CDR3 is 14 amino acids. CDR3 protein: CASSDRGGVDEQFF. CDR3 sequence (DNA): TGTGCCAGCAGCGATAGGGGCGGGGTCGATGAGCAGTTCTTC.

The rearrangement uses TRBV7-2 and TRBJ2-1; unclear D gene. CDR1 and CDR2 (germline): SGHTA, FQGNSA. Trimming stripped 2 bases from V and 0 bases from J, with 11 bases between. CDR3 length: 16 amino acids. This CDR3 reads CASSLSGSVSYNEQFF. The DNA for the CDR3 is TGTGCCAGCAGCTTATCAGGTTCCGTCTCCTACAATGAGCAGTTCTTC. Based on the CDR3 plus reference TRBV7-2 and TRBJ2-1, the full variable domain is GAGVSQSPSNKVTEKGKDVELRCDPISGHTALYWYRQSLGQGLEFLIYFQGNSAPDKSGLPSDRFSAERTGGSVSTLTIQRTQQEDSAVYLCASSLSGSVSYNEQFFGPGTRLTVL.

This clonotype appeared many times. The chain joins TRBV6-2 or TRBV6-3 to TRBJ2-6, with TRBD1 as a possible D gene (6 bases). The V gene's germline CDR1 is MNHEY and CDR2 SVGEGT. The CDR3 extends over 16 amino acids. The germline V and J ends were trimmed by 8 bases and 4 bases, with 18 bases remaining between them. CDR3 loop: CASETKTGLGANVLTF. The CDR3 coding sequence is TGTGCCAGCGAAACTAAAACAGGGCTAGGGGCCAACGTCCTGACTTTC.

The chain recombines TRBV6-2 or TRBV6-3 with TRBJ2-6; 7 positions match TRBD1. J was trimmed by 2 bases and V by 2 bases; bases with no gene match: 3. The V gene's germline CDR1 is MNHEY and CDR2 SVGEGT. The CDR3 contains 16 residues. CDR3 protein: CASSYPTGAGANVLTF. The DNA for the CDR3 is TGTGCCAGCAGTTACCCCACAGGGGCTGGGGCCAACGTCCTGACTTTC.

The V and J genes are TRBV7-2 and TRBJ2-7; D is ambiguous. This CDR3 is 14 amino acids long. Germline lookup yields CDR1 SGHTA and CDR2 FQGNSA. The V and J ends lost 1 base and 2 bases respectively, with 9 bases between them. The CDR3: CASSLDLSTYEQYF. DNA for the CDR3: TGTGCCAGCAGCTTAGATCTGAGTACCTACGAGCAGTACTTC.

The V call is TRBV7-6, the J call TRBJ2-1, with 12 bases aligning to TRBD2. Germline V gives CDR1 SGHVS, CDR2 FNYEAQ. The CDR3 is made up of 15 amino acids. V lost 5 bases, J lost 8 bases, and 7 bases stayed unmatched. The CDR3 nucleotides are TGTGCCAGCAGCCAAACTAGCGGGAGGTCTGATGAGCAGTTCTTC. Encoded protein: CASSQTSGRSDEQFF.

The table lists this clonotype with a count of one. The genes are TRBV5-1 and TRBJ2-1; TRBD2 matches at 11 bases. Germline loops: CDR1 SGHRS, CDR2 YFSETQ. This CDR3 has 15 residues. V lost 3 bases, J lost 10 bases, and 9 bases stayed unmatched. CDR3 sequence: CASSSQGGLAAEQFF. The CDR3 coding sequence is TGCGCCAGCAGCTCGCAGGGGGGACTAGCGGCAGAGCAGTTCTTC.

As regards this clonotype: One end of the junction does not line up with germline, which may come from a read error. This sequence joins TRBV15 and TRBJ1-1; D gene unclear. This CDR3 contains 14 residues. From germline, CDR1 is LNHNV and CDR2 YYDKDF (reference sequence). This chain's CDR3 is CATSRAMNQGRCIF. The CDR3 DNA follows: TGTGCCACCAGCAGAGCGATGAATCAAGGGCGCTGTATCTTT.

V usage is TRBV28 and J usage is TRBJ2-7, with 7 positions matching TRBD1. In germline, CDR1 is MDHEN, CDR2 SYDVKM. The J segment lost 2 bases and the V segment lost 8 bases, leaving 21 bases of the junction unmatched. The CDR3 has 18 residues. The DNA for the CDR3 is TGTGCCAGCGGAAGTTTTTGGGACCGGGACAGCAACCCCTACGAGCAGTACTTC. It translates to CASGSFWDRDSNPYEQYF. The full variable domain, its missing parts supplied by reference TRBV28 and TRBJ2-7, is DVKVTQSSRYLVKRTGEKVFLECVQDMDHENMFWYRQDPGLGLRLIYFSYDVKMKEKGDIPEGYSVSREKKERFSLILESASTNQTSMYLCASGSFWDRDSNPYEQYFGPGTRLTVT.

This clonotype has more than one count but fewer than ten. The chain combines TRBV6-1 with TRBJ1-2; TRBD1 matches at 8 bases. Germline V gives CDR1 MNHNS, CDR2 SASEGT. Unmatched junction bases numbered 4, after V lost 6 bases and J lost 4 bases. CDR3 length: 13 amino acids. The chain's CDR3 is CASSRGLGYGYTF. CDR3 bases: TGTGCCAGCAGCAGGGGGCTCGGCTATGGCTACACCTTC.

J is TRBJ1-2 and V is TRBV29-1; D not certain. Trimming removed 1 base at V and 2 bases at J, with 8 bases between. In germline, CDR1 is SQVTM, CDR2 ANQGSEA. CDR3 length: 13 residues. CDR3 sequence: CSVEGQENYGYTF. Here the CDR3 DNA reads TGCAGCGTTGAAGGACAAGAAAACTATGGCTACACCTTC.

This clonotype was picked up many times. This rearrangement joins TRBV10-3 to TRBJ1-5, with 9 bases fitting TRBD1. V shed 0 bases and J 5 bases; nucleotides not matched to a gene: 2. The CDR3 totals 15 residues. Germline CDR1 and CDR2: ENHRY and SYGVKD. As DNA, the CDR3 is TGTGCCATCAGTGAGTCGACAGGGGGAGATCAGCCCCAGCATTTT. Protein sequence: CAISESTGGDQPQHF.

The J gene is TRBJ1-3, the V gene TRBV5-1; D not certain. Per germline, CDR1 SGHRS and CDR2 YFSETQ. Trimming pared 8 bases from V and 3 bases from J, leaving 12 bases between. This CDR3 has 13 residues. Here the CDR3 DNA reads TGCGCCAGTTCAGAAGGGTATGGAAACACCATATATTTT. This encodes CASSEGYGNTIYF.

A few counts support this clonotype. The chain joins TRBV15 to TRBJ2-6; D tentatively fits TRBD1 or TRBD2 (5 bases each). This CDR3 is 17 amino acids long. Germline V gene lookup returns CDR1 LNHNV and CDR2 YYDKDF (reference sequence). V lost 0 bases, J lost 0 bases, and 9 bases lay in between. The CDR3 loop is CATSRDGDGSGANVLTF. DNA of the CDR3: TGTGCCACCAGCAGAGATGGGGACGGCTCTGGGGCCAACGTCCTGACTTTC.

The gene calls are TRBV5-1 and TRBJ2-5; weak D call: TRBD2 (6 bases). This CDR3 is built from 15 residues. Germline lookup yields CDR1 SGHRS and CDR2 YFSETQ. Trimming pared 2 bases from V and 0 bases from J, leaving 11 bases between. DNA for the CDR3: TGCGCCAGCAGCTTTAGCGGAGGGGACCAAGAGACCCAGTACTTC. Translated: CASSFSGGDQETQYF.

The rearrangement links TRBV6-1 to TRBJ2-4; unclear D gene. Germline V gives CDR1 MNHNS, CDR2 SASEGT. Trimming pared 4 bases from V and 0 bases from J, leaving 19 bases between. The CDR3 totals 18 residues. CDR3 sequence (DNA): TGTGCCAGCAGTGGCAGCCCGCTAGGATTCCCAGCCAAAAACATTCAGTACTTC. This gives the protein CASSGSPLGFPAKNIQYF.

This clonotype has a single count. V and J are TRBV7-9 and TRBJ2-7; D might be TRBD1 (6 bases). Trimming stripped 0 bases from V and 3 bases from J, with 15 bases between. CDR3 length equals 16 residues. Per the germline V gene, CDR1 is SEHNR and CDR2 is FQNEAQ (reference sequence). Here the CDR3 DNA reads TGTGCCAGCAGCTTAGCTTCCTCCACAGGGAACTACGAGCAGTACTTC. Amino acids: CASSLASSTGNYEQYF.

CDR3 amino acids: CASRYGTNTGELFF. In DNA form, the CDR3 reads TGTGCCAGCAGATACGGGACAAACACCGGGGAGCTGTTTTTT. The gene calls are TRBV6-5 and TRBJ2-2; perhaps TRBD1 as D (6 bases). This CDR3 region has 14 residues. CDR1 and CDR2 from the germline V gene are MNHEY and SVGAGI. Between the trimmed V and J ends, which lost 6 bases and 2 bases, there was a span of 10 bases.

This clonotype has only a few counts. The chain uses TRBV7-2 and TRBJ1-3; no clear D. V was trimmed by 5 bases and J by 0 bases, leaving 5 bases between them. The CDR3 loop spans 13 amino acids. Germline CDR1 is SGHTA and CDR2 is FQGNSA. CDR3 in amino acids: CASSGVSGNTIYF. Here the CDR3 DNA reads TGTGCCAGCAGCGGAGTCTCTGGAAACACCATATATTTT.

The CDR3 sequence: CASSQDHGSYNEQFF. CDR3 sequence (DNA): TGTGCCAGCAGCCAAGACCATGGCTCCTACAATGAGCAGTTCTTC. The chain links TRBV4-2 to TRBJ2-1; D is ambiguous. Looked up from germline, CDR1 is LGHNA and CDR2 is YNFKEQ. Trimming took 0 bases from V and 0 from J, leaving 6 bases between them. The CDR3 runs 15 residues.

This clonotype turned up a few times. The chain uses TRBV9 and TRBJ1-2, with D perhaps TRBD1 (6 bases). This CDR3 contains 17 residues. The germline V and J ends were trimmed by 0 bases and 4 bases, with 19 bases remaining between them. Germline V gene data show CDR1 as SGDLS and CDR2 as YYNGEE. The CDR3 DNA is TGTGCCAGCAGCGTAGGACCGGAGACAGGTGAATCCTATGGCTACACCTTC. Translation gives CASSVGPETGESYGYTF.

The chain is built from TRBV5-6 and TRBJ2-1, with 11 nucleotides matching TRBD2. Trimming at V came to 2 bases and at J to 6 bases, leaving 10 bases not matched to a gene. CDR1 and CDR2 from the germline V gene are SGHDT and YYEEEE. The CDR3 covers 17 residues. The CDR3: CASSLLAGVFSVNEQFF. The CDR3 region has the DNA TGTGCCAGCAGCTTACTAGCGGGAGTCTTCTCCGTCAATGAGCAGTTCTTC.

The chain joins TRBV20-1 to TRBJ2-3; maybe TRBD1 (5 bases). From germline, CDR1 is DFQATT and CDR2 SNEGSKA (reference sequence). Trimming stripped 3 bases from V and 2 bases from J, with 18 bases between. This CDR3 is 16 amino acids long. The CDR3 loop is CSASGLPDRHTDTQYF. The CDR3 nucleotides read TGCAGTGCTAGTGGCCTGCCTGACAGACACACAGATACGCAGTATTTT.

The chain recombines TRBV29-1 with TRBJ2-7; TRBD1 might be the D (6 bases). The CDR3 length is 13 residues. V gave up 6 bases and J gave up 3 bases, with 15 bases separating them. The germline CDR1 and CDR2 sequences are SQVTM and ANQGSEA. CDR3 in amino acids: CSVSMGAGYEQYF. Written as DNA, the CDR3 is TGCAGCGTCTCAATGGGGGCCGGCTACGAGCAGTACTTC.

The rearrangement links TRBV29-1 to TRBJ1-1; unclear D gene. This CDR3 contains 12 residues. Germline V lookup: CDR1 SQVTM, CDR2 ANQGSEA. CDR3 residues: CPQRSVNTEAFF. The CDR3 DNA is TGCCCCCAGCGGAGCGTGAACACTGAAGCTTTCTTT.